The T cell receptor (beta chain) under discussion was sequenced for a study of shared clonotypes between healthy human individuals. The method was immunoSEQ multiplex PCR; TCRdb's version includes in-frame clones alone and lacks a portion of them. The sample lists 150,000 to 200,000 clones, roughly 91% occurring once. The CDR3 totals 17 residues. CDR1 is PRHDT, CDR2 FYEKMQ, per germline (reference sequence). The V segment lost 0 bases and the J segment 2 bases; nucleotides outside the gene matches: 8. The sequencing input was naive CD4+ T cells sorted from blood. The subset denotes: CD45RA+ positively selected. This chain connects TRBV13 to TRBJ2-7, with 9 bases fitting TRBD1. The clonotype originates from a woman aged 30 to 39 in good health. This CDR3 reads CASSLGTGTGIPYEQYF. CDR3 nucleotide sequence: TGTGCCAGCAGCTTAGGTACCGGGACAGGGATACCCTACGAGCAGTACTTC.